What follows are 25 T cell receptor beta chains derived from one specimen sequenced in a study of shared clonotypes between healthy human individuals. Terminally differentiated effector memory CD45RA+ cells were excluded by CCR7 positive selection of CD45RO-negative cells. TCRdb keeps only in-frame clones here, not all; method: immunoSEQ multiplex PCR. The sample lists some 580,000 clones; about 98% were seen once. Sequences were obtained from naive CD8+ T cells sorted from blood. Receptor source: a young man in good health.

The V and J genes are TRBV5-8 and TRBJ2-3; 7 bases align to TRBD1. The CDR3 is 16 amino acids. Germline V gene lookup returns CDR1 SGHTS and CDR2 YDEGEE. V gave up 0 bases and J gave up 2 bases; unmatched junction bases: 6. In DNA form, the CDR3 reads TGTGCCAGCAGCTTGGGACAGGGAGAAACCACAGATACGCAGTATTTT. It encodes CASSLGQGETTDTQYF.

CDR3 loop: CATSPCGHSYEQYF. CDR3 in DNA: TGTGCCACCAGCCCCTGCGGGCATTCCTACGAGCAGTACTTC. V and J are TRBV6-5 and TRBJ2-7; D possibly corresponds to TRBD2 (5 bases). The length of the CDR3 is 14 residues. Trimming left V 10 bases short and J 1 base short, with 17 bases between. Germline V gene lookup returns CDR1 MNHEY and CDR2 SVGAGI.

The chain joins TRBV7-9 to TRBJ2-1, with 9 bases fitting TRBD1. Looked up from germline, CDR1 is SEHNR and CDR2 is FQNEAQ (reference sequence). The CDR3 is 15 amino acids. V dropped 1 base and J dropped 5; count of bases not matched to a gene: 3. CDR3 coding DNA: TGTGCCAGCAGCTTAGGACAGGGGGACGACAATGAGCAGTTCTTC. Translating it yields CASSLGQGDDNEQFF.

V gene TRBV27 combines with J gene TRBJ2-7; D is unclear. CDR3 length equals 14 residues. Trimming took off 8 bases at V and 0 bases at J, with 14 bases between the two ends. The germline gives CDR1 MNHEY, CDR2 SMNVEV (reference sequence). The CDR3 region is CASSGWSSSYEQYF. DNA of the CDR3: TGTGCCAGCTCGGGTTGGAGTAGCTCCTACGAGCAGTACTTC.

CDR3 protein: CASSLEWESTYEQYF. CDR3 DNA: TGCGCCAGCAGCTTGGAATGGGAATCCACCTACGAGCAGTACTTC. The chain employs TRBV5-1 and TRBJ2-7; no definite D call. CDR3 size: 15 residues. Germline loops: CDR1 SGHRS, CDR2 YFSETQ. Trimming removed 0 bases at V and 2 bases at J, with 12 bases between.

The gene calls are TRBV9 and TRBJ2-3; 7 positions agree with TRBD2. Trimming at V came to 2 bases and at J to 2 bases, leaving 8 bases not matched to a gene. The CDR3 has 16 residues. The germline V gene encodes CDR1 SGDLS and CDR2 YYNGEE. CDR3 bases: TGTGCCAGCAGCGTGTCCTGGGGGGGAAACACAGATACGCAGTATTTT. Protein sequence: CASSVSWGGNTDTQYF. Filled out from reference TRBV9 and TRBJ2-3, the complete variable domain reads DSGVTQTPKHLITATGQRVTLRCSPRSGDLSVYWYQQSLDQGLQFLIQYYNGEERAKGNILERFSAQQFPDLHSELNLSSLELGDSALYFCASSVSWGGNTDTQYFGPGTRLTVL.

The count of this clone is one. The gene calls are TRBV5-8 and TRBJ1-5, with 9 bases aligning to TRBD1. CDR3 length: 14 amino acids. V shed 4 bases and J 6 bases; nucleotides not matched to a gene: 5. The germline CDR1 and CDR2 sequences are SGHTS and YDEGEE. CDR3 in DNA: TGTGCCAGCAGCCGACAGGGGGGAGGTCAGCCCCAGCATTTT. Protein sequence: CASSRQGGGQPQHF.

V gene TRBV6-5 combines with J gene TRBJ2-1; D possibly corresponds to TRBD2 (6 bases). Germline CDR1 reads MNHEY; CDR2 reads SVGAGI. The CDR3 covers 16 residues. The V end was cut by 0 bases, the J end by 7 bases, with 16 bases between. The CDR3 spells CASSYSRDLFLNEQFF. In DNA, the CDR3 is TGTGCCAGCAGTTACTCCCGGGACTTATTCCTAAATGAGCAGTTCTTC.

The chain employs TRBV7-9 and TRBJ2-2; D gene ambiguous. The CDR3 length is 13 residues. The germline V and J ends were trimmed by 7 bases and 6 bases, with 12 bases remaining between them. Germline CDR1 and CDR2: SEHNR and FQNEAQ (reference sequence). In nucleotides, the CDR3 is TGTGCCAGCACCCTGGTTGATGCCGGGGAGCTGTTTTTT. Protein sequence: CASTLVDAGELFF.

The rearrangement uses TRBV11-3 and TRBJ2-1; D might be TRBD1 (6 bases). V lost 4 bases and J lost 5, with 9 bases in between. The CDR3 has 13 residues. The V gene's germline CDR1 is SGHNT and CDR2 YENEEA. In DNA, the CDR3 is TGTGCCAGCAGCTCCCGACAGGACAATGAGCAGTTCTTC. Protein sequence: CASSSRQDNEQFF.

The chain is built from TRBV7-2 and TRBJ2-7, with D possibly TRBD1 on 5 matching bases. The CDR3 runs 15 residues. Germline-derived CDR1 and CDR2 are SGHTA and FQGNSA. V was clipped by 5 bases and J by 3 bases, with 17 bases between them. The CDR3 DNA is TGTGCCAGCAGCCTAGAAGGGGCTATATTCTACGAGCAGTACTTC. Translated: CASSLEGAIFYEQYF.

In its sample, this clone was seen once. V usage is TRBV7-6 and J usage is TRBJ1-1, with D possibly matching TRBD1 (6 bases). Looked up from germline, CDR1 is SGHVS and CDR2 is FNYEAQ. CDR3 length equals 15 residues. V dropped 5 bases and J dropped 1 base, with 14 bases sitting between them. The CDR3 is CASSPKGGGNTEAFF. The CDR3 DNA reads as TGTGCCAGCAGCCCCAAGGGAGGGGGGAACACTGAAGCTTTCTTT.

The CDR3 here is CASSPNWEAFTDTQYF. CDR3 nucleotide sequence: TGCGCCAGCAGCCCCAATTGGGAAGCCTTCACAGATACGCAGTATTTT. The genes are TRBV4-3 and TRBJ2-3; D is ambiguous. Germline CDR1 LGHNA, CDR2 YSLEER. The CDR3 totals 16 residues. V lost 4 bases, J lost 2 bases, and 16 bases lay in between.

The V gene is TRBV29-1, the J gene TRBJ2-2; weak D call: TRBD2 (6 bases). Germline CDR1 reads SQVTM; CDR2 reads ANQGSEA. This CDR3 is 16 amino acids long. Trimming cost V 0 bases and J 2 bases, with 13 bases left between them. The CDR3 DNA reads TGCAGCGTTGAAGAGAGTGTGACTAGTAACACCGGGGAGCTGTTTTTT. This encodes CSVEESVTSNTGELFF.

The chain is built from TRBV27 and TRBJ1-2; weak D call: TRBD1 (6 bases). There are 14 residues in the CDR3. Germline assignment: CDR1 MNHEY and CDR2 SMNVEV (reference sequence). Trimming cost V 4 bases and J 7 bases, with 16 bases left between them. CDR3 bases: TGTGCCAGCAGTTCTATCAGGGGTCTAGGTGGCTACACCTTC. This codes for CASSSIRGLGGYTF.

The CDR3 loop reads CASSPTGTYEQYF. CDR3 in DNA: TGTGCCAGCAGTCCGACAGGAACCTACGAGCAGTACTTC. This chain connects TRBV27 to TRBJ2-7; possible D gene TRBD1, 6 bases. Looked up from germline, CDR1 is MNHEY and CDR2 is SMNVEV (reference sequence). The CDR3 loop spans 13 amino acids. V was clipped by 5 bases and J by 2 bases, with 10 bases between them.

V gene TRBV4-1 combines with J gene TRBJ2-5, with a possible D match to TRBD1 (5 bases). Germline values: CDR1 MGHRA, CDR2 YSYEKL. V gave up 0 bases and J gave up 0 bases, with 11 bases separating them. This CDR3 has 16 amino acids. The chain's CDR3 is CASSQEDRGYQETQYF. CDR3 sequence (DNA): TGCGCCAGCAGCCAAGAAGACAGAGGATACCAAGAGACCCAGTACTTC.

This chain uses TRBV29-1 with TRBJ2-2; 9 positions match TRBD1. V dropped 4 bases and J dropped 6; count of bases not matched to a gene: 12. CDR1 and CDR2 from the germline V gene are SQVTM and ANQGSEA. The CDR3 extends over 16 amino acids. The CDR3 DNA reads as TGCAGCGTTGTGGGACAGGGTAGGCGCAGGGCCGGGGAGCTGTTTTTT. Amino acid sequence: CSVVGQGRRRAGELFF.

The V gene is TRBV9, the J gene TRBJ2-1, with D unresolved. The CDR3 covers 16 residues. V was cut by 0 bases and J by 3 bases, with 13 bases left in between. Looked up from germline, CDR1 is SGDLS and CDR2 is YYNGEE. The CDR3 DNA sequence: TGTGCCAGCAGCGTAGGGTCCAAAGGTTACTACAATGAGCAGTTCTTC. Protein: CASSVGSKGYYNEQFF.

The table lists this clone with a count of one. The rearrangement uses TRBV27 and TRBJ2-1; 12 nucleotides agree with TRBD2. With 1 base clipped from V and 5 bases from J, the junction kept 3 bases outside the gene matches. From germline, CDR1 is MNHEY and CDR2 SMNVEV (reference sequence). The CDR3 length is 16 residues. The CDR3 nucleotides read TGTGCCAGCAGTTTATTGGCTAGCGGGAGGGACAATGAGCAGTTCTTC. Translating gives CASSLLASGRDNEQFF.

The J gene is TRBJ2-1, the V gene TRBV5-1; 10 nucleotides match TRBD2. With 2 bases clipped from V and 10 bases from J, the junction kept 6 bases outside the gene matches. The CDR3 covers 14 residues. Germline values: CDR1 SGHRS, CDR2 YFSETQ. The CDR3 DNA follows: TGCGCCAGCAGCTTACCCTTAGCGGGAGGCGAGCAGTTCTTC. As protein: CASSLPLAGGEQFF.

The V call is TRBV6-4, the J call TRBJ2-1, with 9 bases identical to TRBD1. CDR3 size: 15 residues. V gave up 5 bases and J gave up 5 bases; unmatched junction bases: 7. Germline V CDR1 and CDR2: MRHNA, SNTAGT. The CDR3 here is CASSPSGDRDNEQFF. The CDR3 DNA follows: TGTGCCAGCAGTCCCTCAGGGGACAGGGACAATGAGCAGTTCTTC.

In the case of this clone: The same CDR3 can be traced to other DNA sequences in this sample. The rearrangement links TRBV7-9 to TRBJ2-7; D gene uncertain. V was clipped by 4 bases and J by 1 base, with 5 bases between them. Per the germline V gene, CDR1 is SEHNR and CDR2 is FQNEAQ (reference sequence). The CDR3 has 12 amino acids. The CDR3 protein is CASSSASYEQYF. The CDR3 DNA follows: TGTGCCAGCAGCTCCGCATCCTACGAGCAGTACTTC. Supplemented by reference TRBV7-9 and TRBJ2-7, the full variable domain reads DTGVSQNPRHKITKRGQNVTFRCDPISEHNRLYWYRQTLGQGPEFLTYFQNEAQLEKSRLLSDRFSAERPKGSFSTLEIQRTEQGDSAMYLCASSSASYEQYFGPGTRLTVT.

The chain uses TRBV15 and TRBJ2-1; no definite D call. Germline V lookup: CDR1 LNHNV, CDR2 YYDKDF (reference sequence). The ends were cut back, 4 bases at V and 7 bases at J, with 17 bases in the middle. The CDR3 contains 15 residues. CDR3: CATSTVPSLPNEQFF. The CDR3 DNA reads TGTGCCACCAGCACAGTCCCCAGCCTCCCGAATGAGCAGTTCTTC.

As DNA, the CDR3 is TGCAGCGTCGTAGGACAGGGGAGGACAGATACGCAGTATTTT. Its translation is CSVVGQGRTDTQYF. The rearrangement uses TRBV29-1 and TRBJ2-3; 9 bases match TRBD1. V lost 6 bases, J lost 3 bases, and 7 bases stayed unmatched. Germline V CDR1 and CDR2: SQVTM, ANQGSEA. This CDR3 has 14 residues.